This TCR beta chain appears in the sequencing data of a study of glioma-infiltrating T cells after dendritic cell vaccination. Study at large: Patients had newly diagnosed or recurrent glioblastoma and received dendritic cell vaccines. Study conclusions and caveats: Only a small number of patients had complete blood and tumor samples. Longer survival after dendritic cell vaccination followed higher pretreatment TIL content.

Profiling relied on immunoSEQ multiplex PCR, and the TCRdb table lists in-frame clones only, not all of them. The sample consists of about 38,000 clones, roughly four fifths of them appearing once. Only patients with spare fresh-frozen tumor and over two years of follow-up were included. As to this clone: The antigen remains unidentified.

The sequence derives from a human donor with glioblastoma. The sequences come from blood, collected before dendritic cell vaccination.

CDR3 DNA: TGTGCCAGCAGCTTGAAACCGGGACAGGGAAGCAGTAACTATGGCTACACCTTC. Translating it yields CASSLKPGQGSSNYGYTF. This chain uses TRBV7-2 with TRBJ1-2; TRBD1 matches 9 bases. The CDR3 consists of 18 residues. In germline, CDR1 is SGHTA, CDR2 FQGNSA. The ends lost 3 bases at V and 1 base at J; junction bases unmatched: 12.